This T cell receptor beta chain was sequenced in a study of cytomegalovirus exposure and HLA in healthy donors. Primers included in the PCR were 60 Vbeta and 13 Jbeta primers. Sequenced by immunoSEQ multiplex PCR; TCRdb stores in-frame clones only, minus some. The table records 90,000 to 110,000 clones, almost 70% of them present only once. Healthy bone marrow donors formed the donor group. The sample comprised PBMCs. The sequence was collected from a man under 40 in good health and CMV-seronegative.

Here the CDR3 DNA reads TGCGCCAGCAGCTTGATTTCCGGGAGGGCCTTAAATGAGCAGTTCTTC. This codes for CASSLISGRALNEQFF. This chain uses TRBV5-1 with TRBJ2-1; TRBD2 matches 8 bases. The germline V gene encodes CDR1 SGHRS and CDR2 YFSETQ. Trimming at V came to 1 base and at J to 7 bases, leaving 10 bases not matched to a gene. The CDR3 sequence is 16 residues long.